This T cell receptor (beta chain) was recorded in a study of blood T cells in healthy people across ages. As for the study in general: About one barcoded beta molecule per two T cells was the capture yield of template switching.

Concerning this clonotype itself: The antigen is undetermined. The junction differs from germline at one of its ends, possibly a read error.

The CDR3 extends over 12 amino acids. Looked up from germline, CDR1 is SQVTM and CDR2 is ANQGSEA. The authors ran a second PCR of roughly 6 to 12 cycles using a sample-barcoded 5' primer and a J-beta primer mix. TCRdb fed the 5' RACE reads into MiXCR, producing one record per CDR3 protein. Of 1.5 million to 2 million distinct CDR3 sequences listed, 30% to 35% are singletons. Study-wide results and limits: Possibly, changes in expanded clonotypes were confounded because donor CMV status was unknown. Underestimates were what the diversity estimates from one million T cells were considered to be. It was the long-lived donors that had more naive CD4+ cells and higher diversity than aged donors.

The sequence derives from a woman younger than 45 in good health. The material sequenced was blood. The J gene is TRBJ1-2, the V gene TRBV29-1, with 10 bases that match TRBD1. The CDR3 here is CSDSRTGGGHTF. In DNA form, the CDR3 reads TGCAGCGACTCTCGGACAGGGGGTGGCCACACCTTC. The variable domain in full, completed from reference TRBV29-1 and TRBJ1-2, reads SAVISQKPSRDICQRGTSLTIQCQVDSQVTMMFWYRQQPGQSLTLIATANQGSEATYESGFVIDKFPISRPNLTFSTLTVSNMSPEDSSIYLCSDSRTGGGHTFGSGTRLTVV.